These 18 T cell receptor beta chains were all obtained from the same sample, sequenced in a study of T cell responses to AZD1222 COVID-19 vaccine. This table comes from immunoSEQ multiplex PCR, and its TCRdb copy is limited to in-frame clones, with some not included. The table lists some 100,000 clones, about 88% of them singletons. This material consisted of peripheral blood, taken on day 0 of AZD1222 vaccination. The receptor set was obtained from an adult in good health.

The rearrangement links TRBV6-4 to TRBJ2-7; D remains unclear. This CDR3 comprises 13 residues. The germline V and J ends were trimmed by 0 bases and 4 bases, with 7 bases remaining between them. The germline CDR1 and CDR2 sequences are MRHNA and SNTAGT. The CDR3 DNA reads as TGTGCCAGCAGTGACTCAAATAATTACGAGCAGTACGTC. It yields the protein CASSDSNNYEQYV.

In nucleotides, the CDR3 is TGTGCCACCAGTGACCCCGGGACAGGACCTGGCTACACCTTC. This sequence encodes CATSDPGTGPGYTF. The J gene is TRBJ1-2, the V gene TRBV24-1, with 8 nucleotides matching TRBD1. The CDR3 has 14 amino acids. The trim removed 4 bases at V and 7 bases at J, leaving 7 bases unmatched. CDR1 is KGHDR, CDR2 SFDVKD, per germline.

The rearrangement uses TRBV30 and TRBJ1-5, with TRBD1 as a possible D gene (5 bases). The V end lost 0 bases, the J end lost 6 bases, and 15 bases lay between the germline ends. This CDR3 contains 15 residues. The germline gives CDR1 GTSNPN, CDR2 SVGIG (reference sequence). CDR3 in amino acids: CAWSVGKGGGQPQHF. Written as DNA, the CDR3 is TGTGCCTGGAGTGTAGGGAAGGGCGGGGGTCAGCCCCAGCATTTT.

This chain's CDR3 is CATSEGRGREAFF. The CDR3 DNA follows: TGTGCCACCAGTGAGGGCAGGGGCCGGGAAGCTTTCTTT. The chain links TRBV24-1 to TRBJ1-1; D perhaps matches TRBD1 (6 bases). V lost 4 bases to trimming and J lost 8 bases, with 13 bases between them. This CDR3 is built from 13 residues. The germline V gene encodes CDR1 KGHDR and CDR2 SFDVKD.

V and J are TRBV11-2 and TRBJ1-2, with 9 nucleotides matching TRBD1. V lost 4 bases, J lost 4 bases, and 7 bases stayed unmatched. The CDR3 is 15 residues long. Germline lookup yields CDR1 SGHAT and CDR2 FQNNGV. Here the CDR3 reads CASSWGTGPIYGYTF. The CDR3 DNA follows: TGTGCCAGCAGCTGGGGGACAGGGCCGATCTATGGCTACACCTTC.

The chain couples TRBV7-3 to TRBJ2-4; 12 bases line up with TRBD2. Germline loops: CDR1 SGHTA, CDR2 FQGTGA. The CDR3 spans 19 residues. The V gene end was trimmed by 5 bases and the J gene end by 0 bases; junction bases not matched to a gene: 11. CDR3 amino acids: CASSPRLAGARLAKNIQYF. In DNA form, the CDR3 reads TGTGCCAGCAGCCCCAGACTAGCGGGGGCACGGCTAGCCAAAAACATTCAGTACTTC.

This clone turned up a few times. The V and J genes are TRBV6-5 and TRBJ1-3, with D unresolved. The CDR3 has 15 residues. V was shortened by 6 bases and J by 3 bases, with 15 bases between the two germline ends. Germline V gives CDR1 MNHEY, CDR2 SVGAGI. DNA for the CDR3: TGTGCCAGCAGCACTTTCGAGCCCTTTGGAAACACCATATATTTT. Protein product: CASSTFEPFGNTIYF.

This chain connects TRBV5-1 to TRBJ2-3; the D is unclear. The CDR3 sequence is 15 residues long. Germline V CDR1 and CDR2: SGHRS, YFSETQ. The V end lost 5 bases, the J end lost 3 bases, and 16 bases lay between the germline ends. The CDR3 is CASRPFWVVTDTQYF. The CDR3, as DNA: TGCGCCAGCAGACCTTTCTGGGTAGTTACAGATACGCAGTATTTT.

This clone was seen only a few times. The chain couples TRBV28 to TRBJ1-6; D uncertain. With 2 bases removed from V and 5 bases from J, the gap between germline ends came to 16 bases. Germline assignment: CDR1 MDHEN and CDR2 SYDVKM. The CDR3 has 17 residues. The CDR3 DNA is TGTGCCAGCAGTTTAAGGCCGCTGGCAGGCGATAATTCACCCCTCCACTTT. Protein sequence: CASSLRPLAGDNSPLHF.

The rearrangement uses TRBV6-4 and TRBJ2-7, with D hard to call. The germline V and J ends were trimmed by 0 bases and 0 bases, with 12 bases remaining between them. The CDR3 is 16 amino acids. Germline V gene data show CDR1 as MRHNA and CDR2 as SNTAGT. CDR3 residues: CASSDSIVDGSYEQYF. In nucleotides, the CDR3 is TGTGCCAGCAGTGACTCGATAGTCGACGGCTCCTACGAGCAGTACTTC.

J is TRBJ2-7 and V is TRBV28; TRBD1 aligns across 7 bases. The J segment lost 4 bases and the V segment lost 5 bases, leaving 11 bases of the junction unmatched. The germline V gene encodes CDR1 MDHEN and CDR2 SYDVKM. The CDR3 is 15 amino acids. CDR3 residues: CASSVLGDRKYEQYF. The CDR3 DNA reads TGTGCCAGCAGTGTTCTTGGGGACAGAAAATACGAGCAGTACTTC. Using reference TRBV28 and TRBJ2-7 for the parts outside the CDR3, the full variable domain is DVKVTQSSRYLVKRTGEKVFLECVQDMDHENMFWYRQDPGLGLRLIYFSYDVKMKEKGDIPEGYSVSREKKERFSLILESASTNQTSMYLCASSVLGDRKYEQYFGPGTRLTVT.

The chain uses TRBV18 and TRBJ2-1; weak D call: TRBD2 (6 bases). From germline, CDR1 is KGHSH and CDR2 LQKENI. The length of the CDR3 is 15 residues. Trimming shortened V by 3 bases and J by 7 bases, and 16 bases separated the two germline ends. The CDR3 nucleotides read TGTGCCAGCTCACCGGACCGGATGGCGGGGAATGAGCAGTTCTTC. Translated, it gives CASSPDRMAGNEQFF.

The chain joins TRBV9 to TRBJ1-1, with TRBD1 matching 10 bases. Germline trimming cut 0 bases from V and 1 base from J; bases unmatched to any gene: 6. Germline V gene sequence: CDR1 SGDLS, CDR2 YYNGEE. This CDR3 spans 17 amino acids. CDR3 DNA sequence: TGTGCCAGCAGCGTAGTCGGGACAGGGGTCGGGAACACTGAAGCTTTCTTT. Protein product: CASSVVGTGVGNTEAFF.

V is TRBV7-3 and J is TRBJ2-3; D is unclear. The CDR3 has 12 residues. Germline V CDR1 and CDR2: SGHTA, FQGTGA. V was pared by 5 bases and J by 10 bases, with 13 bases between. CDR3 sequence (DNA): TGTGCCAGCAGCCCCGCTGGGGATGCGCAGTATTTT. Translation: CASSPAGDAQYF.

The chain combines TRBV7-2 with TRBJ2-2; D is possibly TRBD1 (5 bases). The germline V and J ends were trimmed by 0 bases and 8 bases, with 13 bases remaining between them. The CDR3 has 15 amino acids. CDR1 is SGHTA, CDR2 FQGNSA, per germline. The CDR3 DNA follows: TGTGCCAGCAGCTTAGCGGGGCCGAAGAGGGGGGAGCTGTTTTTT. It translates to CASSLAGPKRGELFF.

This clone was observed a handful of times. CDR3 region: CASSFPRAGSYEQYF. The CDR3 DNA is TGTGCCAGCAGTTTTCCGAGAGCCGGCTCCTACGAGCAGTACTTC. The chain uses TRBV28 and TRBJ2-7; D gene unclear. Looked up from germline, CDR1 is MDHEN and CDR2 is SYDVKM. The CDR3 has 15 amino acids. V lost 3 bases to trimming and J lost 0 bases, with 12 bases between them.

The chain has TRBV5-4 and TRBJ2-3; 9 bases agree with TRBD2. The CDR3 is made up of 16 amino acids. J was trimmed by 4 bases and V by 3 bases; bases with no gene match: 9. Germline CDR1 SGHNT, CDR2 YYREEE (reference sequence). CDR3 in DNA: TGTGCCAGCAGCTCGGTTGCGGGAGGGCCGGCAGATACGCAGTATTTT. Translating it yields CASSSVAGGPADTQYF. Full variable domain (rest looked up from reference TRBV5-4 and TRBJ2-3): ETGVTQSPTHLIKTRGQQVTLRCSSQSGHNTVSWYQQALGQGPQFIFQYYREEENGRGNFPPRFSGLQFPNYSSELNVNALELDDSALYLCASSSVAGGPADTQYFGPGTRLTVL.

The chain joins TRBV5-5 to TRBJ1-2; 7 bases match TRBD1. Unmatched junction bases numbered 7, after V lost 6 bases and J lost 5 bases. The CDR3 is 13 residues long. The germline CDR1 and CDR2 sequences are SGHKS and YYEKEE (reference sequence). This CDR3 is CASIAGTAYGYTF. The CDR3 bases are TGTGCCAGCATCGCCGGGACAGCTTATGGCTACACCTTC.